These T cell receptor beta chains were read from a single sample in a study of blood T cell repertoires in COVID-19. Using immunoSEQ multiplex PCR, the repertoire was profiled, and TCRdb retains in-frame clones only, with some absent. The repertoire holds about 210,000 clones, with under 95% as singletons. Sequencing used peripheral blood. These receptors all come from a man aged 25 to 40 with acute or convalescent COVID-19. Each CDR3 is given with its conserved first and last residue. A D gene is named only where the DNA matches it firmly. Size is omitted from some rows. Given values are once, few, many or a class for expanded clones.

d_call j_call v_call cdr3_length clone_size cdr3_aa cdr3_nt
. TRBJ2-7 TRBV2 12 . CASSKQGTEQYF TGTGCCAGCAGCAAACAGGGAACCGAGCAGTACTTC
. TRBJ2-3 TRBV5-6 16 . CASSGGSLGYTDTQYF TGTGCCAGCAGCGGGGGGTCCCTAGGGTACACAGATACGCAGTATTTT
. TRBJ1-5 TRBV7-2 13 once CASGGGVGQPQHF TGTGCCTCTGGCGGGGGCGTTGGTCAGCCCCAGCATTTT
TRBD1 TRBJ1-2 TRBV5-1 15 . CASSRDRGSRYGYTF TGCGCCAGCAGCCGGGACAGGGGGTCAAGGTATGGCTACACCTTC
TRBD2 TRBJ2-1 TRBV3-1/TRBV3-2 16 . CASSRTSSGVYNEQFF TGTGCCAGCAGCCGAACCTCTAGCGGGGTCTACAATGAGCAGTTCTTC
TRBD1 TRBJ2-5 TRBV6-5 13 . CASSTGVGETQYF TGTGCCAGCAGTACAGGGGTCGGGGAGACCCAGTACTTC
. TRBJ1-3 TRBV5-5 14 . CASTPQDMWNTIYF TGTGCCAGCACCCCCCAGGACATGTGGAACACCATATATTTT
. TRBJ1-1 TRBV4-1 14 . CASSQSRGGTEAFF TGCGCCAGCAGCCAAAGCAGGGGAGGGACTGAAGCTTTCTTT
TRBD1 TRBJ2-7 TRBV27 15 . CASSLRTGRSYEQYF TGTGCCAGCAGTCTAAGGACAGGACGCTCCTACGAGCAGTACTTC
. TRBJ2-2 TRBV7-8 14 . CASAGSQNTGELFF TGTGCCAGCGCGGGCTCCCAGAACACCGGGGAGCTGTTTTTT
. TRBJ1-5 TRBV19 15 . CASSQQGWGNQPQHF TGTGCCAGTTCCCAACAGGGTTGGGGCAATCAGCCCCAGCATTTT
TRBD2 TRBJ2-7 TRBV24-1 16 once CATSDSTSGGIYEQYF TGTGCCACCAGTGACTCGACTAGCGGGGGGATCTACGAGCAGTACTTC
TRBD2 TRBJ2-3 TRBV10-2 18 . CASTGLAGMIRTTDTQYF TGCGCCAGCACCGGACTAGCGGGAATGATTCGGACCACAGATACGCAGTATTTT
. TRBJ2-1 TRBV5-1 12 . CASSPLAREQFF TGCGCCAGCAGCCCGCTTGCGAGAGAGCAGTTCTTC
. TRBJ2-1 TRBV6-5 13 . CASSYSSGNEQFF TGTGCCAGCAGTTACTCCTCGGGCAATGAGCAGTTCTTC
TRBD2 TRBJ2-7 TRBV29-1 15 . CSVGTSGSRIHEQYF TGCAGCGTGGGGACTAGCGGGAGTCGAATCCACGAGCAGTACTTC
. TRBJ1-2 TRBV3-1/TRBV3-2 14 . CASSQAQGNYGYTF TGTGCCAGCAGCCAAGCGCAGGGTAACTATGGCTACACCTTC
. TRBJ2-1 TRBV19 16 . CASSFFARTSNNEQFF TGTGCCAGTAGTTTTTTCGCGAGGACTTCTAACAATGAGCAGTTCTTC
. TRBJ1-3 TRBV28 14 . CASTPRRGLDTIYF TGTGCCAGCACTCCTCGGCGCGGGTTGGACACCATATATTTT
. TRBJ2-7 TRBV14 14 . CASSQGPGVREQYF TGTGCCAGCAGCCAAGGGCCCGGGGTTCGCGAGCAGTACTTC
. TRBJ2-7 TRBV4-1 15 . CASSQDAGPRAEQYF TGCGCCAGCAGCCAAGATGCAGGCCCCCGAGCCGAGCAGTACTTC
TRBD1 TRBJ1-4 TRBV5-6 14 . CASSFGTGVEKLFF TGTGCCAGCAGCTTTGGGACAGGGGTTGAAAAACTGTTTTTT
TRBD1 TRBJ2-3 TRBV2 17 . CASSATPSGGSTDTQYF TGTGCCAGCAGTGCAACCCCGTCAGGGGGTAGCACAGATACGCAGTATTTT
TRBD1 TRBJ1-5 TRBV28 14 . CASTPGQVNQPQHF TGTGCCAGCACCCCGGGACAGGTCAATCAGCCCCAGCATTTT
TRBD1 TRBJ2-1 TRBV11-2 15 . CASSPGTGVFNEQFF TGTGCCAGCAGCCCCGGGACAGGGGTGTTCAATGAGCAGTTCTTC
. TRBJ1-5 TRBV6-5 13 once CASTDRTNQPQHF TGTGCCAGTACCGACAGAACCAATCAGCCCCAGCATTTT
. TRBJ2-2 TRBV4-1 15 . CASSDRSPNTGELFF TGCGCCAGCAGCGACAGGTCCCCGAACACCGGGGAGCTGTTTTTT
. TRBJ2-7 TRBV24-1 12 . CATSGGSYEQYF TGTGCCACCAGTGGAGGGTCCTACGAGCAGTACTTC
TRBD1 TRBJ1-4 TRBV27 15 . CARTKPGQLYEKLFF TGTGCCAGAACTAAACCGGGACAGCTATATGAAAAACTGTTTTTT
. TRBJ2-7 TRBV25-1 16 . CASSDLGGGGPYEQYF TGTGCCAGCAGTGATTTGGGAGGGGGTGGGCCCTACGAGCAGTACTTC
TRBD1 TRBJ1-2 TRBV6-2/TRBV6-3 15 . CASSYSRDRIGSYTF TGTGCCAGCAGTTACTCCCGGGACAGGATCGGCAGCTACACCTTC
. TRBJ2-1 TRBV28 12 . CASSQGYNEQFF TGTGCCAGCAGCCAGGGTTACAATGAGCAGTTCTTC
. TRBJ1-2 TRBV12-3/TRBV12-4 12 . CASSLGQLGYTF TGTGCCAGCAGCTTAGGACAGTTGGGCTACACCTTC
TRBD2 TRBJ2-3 TRBV5-6 16 . CASSLDPAGGTDTQYF TGTGCCAGCAGCTTGGACCCCGCGGGGGGAACAGATACGCAGTATTTT
. TRBJ2-7 TRBV18 16 . CASSPPRRTDWSEQYF TGTGCCAGCTCACCACCTAGGAGGACAGACTGGAGCGAGCAGTACTTC
TRBD1 TRBJ2-7 TRBV5-1 14 . CASSPGTGGYEQYF TGCGCCAGCAGCCCAGGGACAGGAGGCTACGAGCAGTACTTC
TRBD1 TRBJ2-7 TRBV5-6 18 . CASSLAKDRDRGSYEQYF TGTGCCAGCAGCTTGGCAAAGGACCGGGACAGGGGGTCCTACGAGCAGTACTTC
. TRBJ1-1 TRBV27 13 . CASSLRGNTEAFF TGTGCCAGCAGCCTGAGAGGGAACACTGAAGCTTTCTTT
TRBD1 TRBJ1-2 TRBV3-1/TRBV3-2 13 . CASSPRGLGGYTF TGTGCCAGCAGCCCCAGGGGGCTGGGTGGCTACACCTTC
. TRBJ1-1 TRBV24-1 12 . CATSGRNTEAFF TGTGCCACCAGTGGGAGGAACACTGAAGCTTTCTTT
. TRBJ2-4 TRBV18 14 . CASSPRETKNIQYF TGTGCCAGCTCACCCAGGGAAACCAAAAACATTCAGTACTTC
. TRBJ1-6 TRBV5-1 16 . CASSSDGSSYNSPLHF TGCGCCAGCAGCTCAGACGGGAGCTCCTATAATTCACCCCTCCACTTT
. TRBJ1-6 TRBV5-1 13 . CASFSSRGSPLHF TGCGCCAGCTTTTCTTCCAGGGGCTCACCCCTCCACTTT
. TRBJ2-7 TRBV27 17 . CASSSGERAEQSYEQYF TGTGCCAGCAGCTCCGGGGAGAGGGCAGAACAGTCCTACGAGCAGTACTTC
. TRBJ2-7 TRBV9 16 . CASSVAGVLGPSEQYF TGTGCCAGCAGCGTAGCGGGAGTGTTAGGGCCGTCCGAGCAGTACTTC
. TRBJ2-3 TRBV11-2 15 . CASSSTLAGADTQYF TGTGCCAGCAGCTCCACATTGGCAGGGGCAGATACGCAGTATTTT
TRBD1 TRBJ2-3 TRBV9 15 . CASSGRQGKADTQYF TGTGCCAGCAGCGGCCGACAGGGGAAGGCAGATACGCAGTATTTT
. TRBJ1-2 TRBV28 16 . CASRYPLGYHNYGYTF TGTGCCAGCAGGTACCCCTTGGGCTACCACAACTATGGCTACACCTTC
. TRBJ2-1 TRBV18 18 . CASSLTTPRVSATNEQFF TGTGCCAGCTCTCTAACAACCCCCAGGGTATCCGCTACAAATGAGCAGTTCTTC
. TRBJ2-7 TRBV5-6 13 . CASSLGAPDEQYF TGTGCCAGCAGCCTAGGAGCCCCCGACGAGCAGTACTTC
. TRBJ1-6 TRBV18 15 . CASSPLEMHGSPLHF TGTGCCAGCTCACCATTAGAGATGCACGGTTCACCCCTCCACTTT
TRBD1 TRBJ2-3 TRBV7-3 15 once CASARDRGHTDTQYF TGTGCCAGCGCTAGGGACAGGGGGCACACAGATACGCAGTATTTT
. TRBJ1-1 TRBV7-8 14 once CASSSSRQVFRAFF TGTGCCAGCAGCTCCTCAAGACAGGTTTTTAGAGCTTTCTTT
TRBD1 TRBJ2-5 TRBV5-1 13 . CASSEGQQETQYF TGCGCCAGCAGCGAGGGACAGCAAGAGACCCAGTACTTC
TRBD2 TRBJ2-2 TRBV15 14 . CATGGGGRGGELFF TGTGCCACCGGAGGCGGGGGGCGGGGCGGGGAGCTGTTTTTT
. TRBJ2-1 TRBV5-4 12 . CASSRTDNEQFF TGTGCCAGCAGCCGGACTGACAATGAGCAGTTCTTC
. TRBJ1-1 TRBV5-1 14 . CASRLRGWETEAFF TGCGCCAGCAGGTTACGGGGATGGGAAACTGAAGCTTTCTTT
. TRBJ2-7 TRBV15 15 . CATSRDIWRPYEQYF TGTGCCACCAGCAGAGATATTTGGAGACCCTACGAGCAGTACTTC